One sample yielded the 18 T cell receptor beta chains listed below, sequenced in a study of technical replicates of blood from a few donors. Some clones are missing from TCRdb's copy, which holds only in-frame ones; the method was immunoSEQ multiplex PCR. The sample lists approximately 73,000 clones, around 93% occurring once. The sample taken for sequencing was T cells isolated from PBMCs. These receptors were taken from a human donor in good health.

The chain is built from TRBV5-8 and TRBJ1-1, with TRBD1 matching 8 bases. CDR3 size: 14 residues. Germline V CDR1 and CDR2: SGHTS, YDEGEE. The V gene end was trimmed by 4 bases and the J gene end by 5 bases; junction bases not matched to a gene: 7. The CDR3 DNA sequence: TGTGCCAGCAGCGTGTCCAGGGGGCTGACTGAAGCTTTCTTT. Its protein is CASSVSRGLTEAFF.

The chain combines TRBV6-1 with TRBJ2-5; TRBD1 agrees at 8 bases. Looked up from germline, CDR1 is MNHNS and CDR2 is SASEGT. The V segment lost 2 bases and the J segment 5 bases; nucleotides outside the gene matches: 10. CDR3 length: 16 amino acids. CDR3 in DNA: TGTGCCAGCAGTGAATTAGTGACAGGGGTAGTGGAGACCCAGTACTTC. Its translation is CASSELVTGVVETQYF.

This rearrangement joins TRBV27 to TRBJ2-1, with 13 bases identical to TRBD2. Germline V gene data show CDR1 as MNHEY and CDR2 as SMNVEV (reference sequence). The CDR3 is made up of 19 amino acids. V lost 3 bases, J lost 7 bases, and 15 bases stayed unmatched. In nucleotides, the CDR3 is TGTGCCAGCAGTTTCCCGACTAGCGGGAGGAGGTTGTGGGGGAATGAGCAGTTCTTC. Translated: CASSFPTSGRRLWGNEQFF.

The chain recombines TRBV4-1 with TRBJ2-2, with TRBD2 as a possible D gene (5 bases). Germline-derived CDR1 and CDR2 are MGHRA and YSYEKL. The V gene lost 4 bases and the J gene lost 2 bases, with 8 bases spanning the gap. This CDR3 is 14 amino acids long. The chain's CDR3 is CASSPGVNTGELFF. The CDR3 coding sequence is TGCGCCAGCAGCCCCGGGGTAAACACCGGGGAGCTGTTTTTT.

This sequence joins TRBV7-2 and TRBJ2-2; 10 bases line up with TRBD1. J lost 6 bases, V lost 5 bases, and 3 bases had no gene match. This CDR3 has 14 amino acids. From germline, CDR1 is SGHTA and CDR2 FQGNSA. DNA for the CDR3: TGTGCCAGCAGCAGGGACAGGGGCCCCGGGGAGCTGTTTTTT. Translation: CASSRDRGPGELFF.

The V call is TRBV7-9, the J call TRBJ1-1; 8 nucleotides line up with TRBD1. Germline V gene lookup returns CDR1 SEHNR and CDR2 FQNEAQ (reference sequence). The ends lost 1 base at V and 1 base at J; junction bases unmatched: 5. This CDR3 contains 16 residues. The CDR3 DNA reads as TGTGCCAGCAGCTTAGTCTCGGGGACAGGGAACACTGAAGCTTTCTTT. Protein sequence: CASSLVSGTGNTEAFF.

The CDR3 sequence: CASSLSVAGGYEQYF. For the CDR3, the DNA is TGTGCCAGCAGCTTATCGGTAGCGGGGGGTTACGAGCAGTACTTC. The rearrangement uses TRBV7-6 and TRBJ2-7; 10 nucleotides line up with TRBD2. Germline V gene data show CDR1 as SGHVS and CDR2 as FNYEAQ. The trim removed 2 bases at V and 4 bases at J, leaving 5 bases unmatched. The CDR3 is 15 amino acids.

The chain recombines TRBV6-5 with TRBJ1-1; D is uncertain. Germline CDR1 is MNHEY and CDR2 is SVGAGI. V shed 0 bases and J shed 4 bases, with 15 bases lying between them. The CDR3 loop spans 16 amino acids. The CDR3 DNA is TGTGCCAGCAGTTACTCTGGCGGGAGGCCTAGCACTGAAGCTTTCTTT. It yields the protein CASSYSGGRPSTEAFF.

This clone was seen just once. J is TRBJ2-5 and V is TRBV6-5, with TRBD2 matching over 13 bases. The J segment lost 5 bases and the V segment lost 2 bases, leaving 5 bases of the junction unmatched. The CDR3 is made up of 16 amino acids. Per germline, CDR1 MNHEY and CDR2 SVGAGI. CDR3 nucleotide sequence: TGTGCCAGCAGTTACCCCACTAGCGGGGGGGAGGAGACCCAGTACTTC. It encodes CASSYPTSGGEETQYF.

The chain employs TRBV7-9 and TRBJ2-1, with 10 bases matching TRBD2. Germline V gene lookup returns CDR1 SEHNR and CDR2 FQNEAQ (reference sequence). The CDR3 extends over 16 amino acids. V lost 6 bases to trimming and J lost 9 bases; unmatched junction nucleotides: 14. The CDR3 spells CASRPKGAGGRSEQFF. In DNA, the CDR3 is TGTGCCAGCAGGCCCAAGGGAGCGGGAGGGCGTAGTGAGCAGTTCTTC. Together with reference TRBV7-9 and TRBJ2-1, the CDR3 gives the full variable domain: DTGVSQNPRHKITKRGQNVTFRCDPISEHNRLYWYRQTLGQGPEFLTYFQNEAQLEKSRLLSDRFSAERPKGSFSTLEIQRTEQGDSAMYLCASRPKGAGGRSEQFFGPGTRLTVL.

The V call is TRBV4-1, the J call TRBJ1-5, with D maybe TRBD1 (6 bases). Germline V gene sequence: CDR1 MGHRA, CDR2 YSYEKL. The CDR3 contains 15 residues. V was cut by 0 bases and J by 4 bases, with 10 bases left in between. CDR3 in amino acids: CASSQEEDSNQPQHF. The CDR3 coding sequence is TGCGCCAGCAGCCAAGAAGAGGACAGTAATCAGCCCCAGCATTTT.

V usage is TRBV6-5 and J usage is TRBJ2-5; 11 bases match TRBD2. Germline V gene lookup returns CDR1 MNHEY and CDR2 SVGAGI. The V gene end was trimmed by 2 bases and the J gene end by 7 bases; junction bases not matched to a gene: 6. This CDR3 is 15 amino acids long. CDR3 loop: CASSYVLGTSGTQYF. The CDR3, as DNA: TGTGCCAGCAGTTACGTGCTTGGGACTAGCGGGACCCAGTACTTC.

V gene TRBV19 combines with J gene TRBJ1-2; 7 bases agree with TRBD1. There are 15 residues in the CDR3. After removal of 1 base from V and 1 base from J, the junction contained 3 bases not matched to a gene. Germline values: CDR1 LNHDA, CDR2 SQIVND (reference sequence). DNA for the CDR3: TGTGCCAGTAGTATAGCTAGACAGGGTAACTATGGCTACACCTTC. Translating it yields CASSIARQGNYGYTF.

The genes are TRBV30 and TRBJ2-7, with TRBD1 matching 7 bases. V gave up 6 bases and J gave up 3 bases; unmatched junction bases: 11. This CDR3 spans 14 amino acids. In germline, CDR1 is GTSNPN, CDR2 SVGIG (reference sequence). CDR3 region: CACTGPGQNYEQYF. The CDR3 region has the DNA TGTGCCTGTACAGGCCCGGGACAGAACTACGAGCAGTACTTC.

The CDR3 region is CASSLQGEQFF. The CDR3 region has the DNA TGTGCCAGCAGCTTACAGGGCGAGCAGTTCTTC. The chain combines TRBV7-2 with TRBJ2-1, with a possible D match to TRBD1 (5 bases). The CDR3 covers 11 residues. V was shortened by 2 bases and J by 10 bases, with 6 bases between the two germline ends. The germline V gene has CDR1 SGHTA and CDR2 FQGNSA.

V is TRBV29-1 and J is TRBJ2-1; D might be TRBD2 (6 bases). CDR3 length: 12 residues. Germline CDR1 reads SQVTM; CDR2 reads ANQGSEA. The V end was cut by 3 bases, the J end by 8 bases, with 11 bases between. This CDR3 is CSVETSLDEQFF. The CDR3 nucleotides read TGCAGCGTTGAGACTAGTCTCGATGAGCAGTTCTTC.

The chain couples TRBV6-1 to TRBJ2-7, with 9 bases lining up with TRBD1. There are 16 residues in the CDR3. Germline-derived CDR1 and CDR2 are MNHNS and SASEGT. The ends lost 0 bases at V and 3 bases at J; junction bases unmatched: 6. The CDR3 loop reads CASSEATGTGFYEQYF. DNA of the CDR3: TGTGCCAGCAGTGAAGCGACCGGGACAGGGTTCTACGAGCAGTACTTC.

The J gene is TRBJ1-1, the V gene TRBV15; a possible D gene is TRBD1 (6 bases). With 0 bases removed from V and 4 bases from J, the gap between germline ends came to 15 bases. Looked up from germline, CDR1 is LNHNV and CDR2 is YYDKDF (reference sequence). The CDR3 is made up of 16 amino acids. The CDR3 loop is CATSRDWGHQVTEAFF. CDR3 nucleotides: TGTGCCACCAGCAGAGATTGGGGACATCAGGTCACTGAAGCTTTCTTT.